One sample yielded the 20 T cell receptor beta chains listed below, sequenced in a study of T cells in Graves' hyperthyroidism and ophthalmopathy. RNA transcripts were the template for amplifying TCR beta CDR3 regions. Initially, a first-round RT-PCR of the TCR CDR3 employed the HTBI primer set. TCRdb redid the calling of the multiplex PCR reads with MiXCR, one entry per CDR3 protein. The table shows some 440,000 distinct CDR3 sequences, with about a sixth occurring only once. Sequences were obtained from blood. The receptor source for this set is a woman under 30 with Graves' hyperthyroidism.

This clonotype was counted many times. The rearrangement joins TRBV2 to TRBJ2-7; D is perhaps TRBD1 (5 bases). Germline CDR1 and CDR2: SNHLY and FYNNEI. This CDR3 contains 12 residues. V was trimmed by 7 bases and J by 5 bases, leaving 12 bases between them. The CDR3, as DNA: TGTGCCAGCAACAAGGGGAAGGACGAGCAGTACTTC. It is translated as CASNKGKDEQYF.

At least ten counts were recorded for this clonotype. This chain connects TRBV10-2 to TRBJ1-5; the D is unclear. Trimming pared 8 bases from V and 5 bases from J, leaving 4 bases between. Per germline, CDR1 WSHSY and CDR2 SAAADI. The CDR3 has 10 residues. The CDR3 protein is CASGDQPQHF. Here the CDR3 DNA reads TGCGCCAGCGGGGATCAGCCCCAGCATTTT.

This clonotype came up many times. The chain recombines TRBV20-1 with TRBJ2-5; 16 bases agree with TRBD2. The CDR3 is 16 residues long. Germline CDR1 is DFQATT and CDR2 is SNEGSKA (reference sequence). Trimming cost V 3 bases and J 2 bases; bases outside gene matches: 3. The CDR3 here is CSARGLAGGSQETQYF. CDR3 DNA sequence: TGCAGTGCTAGGGGACTAGCGGGAGGGAGTCAAGAGACCCAGTACTTC.

This clonotype was observed many times. The chain joins TRBV18 to TRBJ1-5; possibly TRBD1 for D (6 bases). Between the trimmed V and J ends, which lost 10 bases and 1 base, there was a span of 11 bases. CDR3 size: 13 residues. Per germline, CDR1 KGHSH and CDR2 LQKENI. The CDR3 DNA reads TGTGCCACCTCTACAGGGAGCAATCAGCCCCAGCATTTT. It specifies CATSTGSNQPQHF.

The chain combines TRBV19 with TRBJ2-7; the D gene is possibly TRBD1 (5 bases). Trimming removed 5 bases at V and 2 bases at J, with 10 bases between. This CDR3 has 13 amino acids. Germline CDR1 reads LNHDA; CDR2 reads SQIVND (reference sequence). CDR3 DNA sequence: TGTGCCAGTAGTGGACACTTACCCTACGAGCAGTACTTC. Translation gives CASSGHLPYEQYF.

The V gene is TRBV29-1, the J gene TRBJ2-1; D tentatively reads TRBD1 or TRBD2 (5 bases each). CDR3 length: 16 amino acids. The germline V and J ends were trimmed by 0 bases and 0 bases, with 12 bases remaining between them. Germline V gives CDR1 SQVTM, CDR2 ANQGSEA. Here the CDR3 reads CSVEDPGTFSYNEQFF. The CDR3 DNA reads as TGCAGCGTTGAAGATCCCGGGACGTTCTCCTACAATGAGCAGTTCTTC.

This chain uses TRBV9 with TRBJ2-2; possible D gene TRBD2, 5 bases. With 5 bases removed from V and 10 bases from J, the gap between germline ends came to 15 bases. Germline CDR1 reads SGDLS; CDR2 reads YYNGEE. The CDR3 covers 13 residues. The CDR3 region has the DNA TGTGCCAGCAGGTCCGGCGGGTCCGAGGAGCTGTTTTTT. It codes for CASRSGGSEELFF.

This clonotype was recorded many times. The chain couples TRBV27 to TRBJ1-5, with D hard to call. Per the germline V gene, CDR1 is MNHEY and CDR2 is SMNVEV (reference sequence). The CDR3 runs 14 residues. Trimming removed 5 bases at V and 3 bases at J, with 11 bases between. In DNA form, the CDR3 reads TGTGCCAGCAGTCCCATACAGAACAATCAGCCCCAGCATTTT. Amino acid sequence: CASSPIQNNQPQHF.

In this sample, this clonotype turned up many times. The V call is TRBV6-1, the J call TRBJ1-2, with a tentative D call TRBD1 (6 bases). Germline CDR1 MNHNS, CDR2 SASEGT. There are 16 residues in the CDR3. V was clipped by 0 bases and J by 6 bases, with 17 bases between them. CDR3 nucleotide sequence: TGTGCCAGCAGTGAAGCGTCCTCGGGGGCGCAGGATGGCTACACCTTC. Protein: CASSEASSGAQDGYTF.

In its sample, this clonotype was seen many times. This chain uses TRBV2 with TRBJ1-4; D remains ambiguous. Trimming took 2 bases from V and 5 from J, leaving 12 bases between them. There are 15 residues in the CDR3. From germline, CDR1 is SNHLY and CDR2 FYNNEI. The CDR3 coding sequence is TGTGCCAGCAGTGAACGGAGACCGACGAATGAAAAACTGTTTTTT. Translating gives CASSERRPTNEKLFF.

This clonotype came up many times. CDR3 nucleotide sequence: TGTGCCTGGACCCAGGGCGCAGGGGCCAACGTCCTGACTTTC. It specifies CAWTQGAGANVLTF. The V gene is TRBV30, the J gene TRBJ2-6, with D perhaps matching TRBD1 (5 bases). V shed 4 bases and J shed 4 bases, with 11 bases lying between them. The CDR3 consists of 14 residues. Per germline, CDR1 GTSNPN and CDR2 SVGIG (reference sequence).

This clonotype was observed many times. The CDR3 nucleotides are TGTGCCAGCTTCCCCGAAAGAACAGGTCGGCTCGAGCAGTACTTC. This sequence encodes CASFPERTGRLEQYF. This chain connects TRBV6-1 to TRBJ2-7; D is perhaps TRBD1 (5 bases). Germline V gene lookup returns CDR1 MNHNS and CDR2 SASEGT. This CDR3 comprises 15 residues. V gave up 8 bases and J gave up 6 bases, with 23 bases separating them.

The chain combines TRBV7-9 with TRBJ2-7, with 10 bases matching TRBD2. Germline V gives CDR1 SEHNR, CDR2 FQNEAQ (reference sequence). CDR3 length: 15 residues. Trimming at V came to 6 bases and at J to 6 bases, leaving 11 bases not matched to a gene. The DNA for the CDR3 is TGTGCCAGCAGTTTGCCTACTAGCGGGAAGATCGAGCAGTACTTC. Its translation is CASSLPTSGKIEQYF.

This clonotype appeared a few times. V and J are TRBV5-1 and TRBJ2-7, with 8 bases lining up with TRBD2. V gave up 4 bases and J gave up 5 bases; unmatched junction bases: 14. There are 16 residues in the CDR3. The V gene's germline CDR1 is SGHRS and CDR2 YFSETQ. This CDR3 is CASSPFGRGAGDEQYF. In DNA form, the CDR3 reads TGCGCCAGCAGCCCTTTTGGGCGGGGGGCAGGCGACGAGCAGTACTTC.

V and J are TRBV6-1 and TRBJ2-2, with a tentative D call TRBD2 (6 bases). Trimming took 6 bases from V and 14 from J, leaving 19 bases between them. The CDR3 spans 13 residues. The germline V gene encodes CDR1 MNHNS and CDR2 SASEGT. The CDR3 DNA reads TGTGCCAGCAGCCGGGGACTCAGAGATTTCCTGTTTTTT. Amino acid sequence: CASSRGLRDFLFF.

This clonotype was recorded at least ten times. The rearrangement uses TRBV14 and TRBJ1-2; D gene uncertain. V was cut by 0 bases and J by 0 bases, with 11 bases left in between. CDR1 is SGHDN, CDR2 FVKESK, per germline. The CDR3 is made up of 16 amino acids. CDR3 region: CASSQDAGASNYGYTF. The CDR3 nucleotides are TGTGCCAGCAGCCAAGATGCAGGCGCCTCTAACTATGGCTACACCTTC.

This clonotype was seen only once. The genes are TRBV9 and TRBJ2-3; D unclear. The ends were cut back, 0 bases at V and 3 bases at J, with 5 bases in the middle. This CDR3 comprises 13 residues. Germline CDR1 is SGDLS and CDR2 is YYNGEE. The CDR3 reads CASSVAATDTQYF. In DNA, the CDR3 is TGTGCCAGCAGCGTAGCGGCTACAGATACGCAGTATTTT.

The table lists this clonotype with a few counts. J is TRBJ1-2 and V is TRBV10-3; perhaps TRBD1 as D (5 bases). This CDR3 contains 18 residues. Trimming removed 3 bases from V and 4 bases from J, with 24 bases in between. In germline, CDR1 is ENHRY, CDR2 SYGVKD. The CDR3 bases are TGTGCCATCAGTGATTCATTGGCAGGGTCCAAATCTAGCTATGGCTACACCTTC. As protein: CAISDSLAGSKSSYGYTF.

This clonotype was counted many times. The genes are TRBV2 and TRBJ1-2, with 9 nucleotides matching TRBD1. The CDR3 runs to 12 residues. Trimming cost V 5 bases and J 8 bases; bases outside gene matches: 3. The germline CDR1 and CDR2 sequences are SNHLY and FYNNEI. Written as DNA, the CDR3 is TGTGCCAGCAGTACAGGGGGCTGGGGCTACACCTTC. As protein: CASSTGGWGYTF.

This clonotype was counted only a few times. The CDR3 does not end in the conserved phenylalanine or tryptophan, so this is likely a read error. This chain joins TRBV14 and TRBJ2-1, with TRBD1 as a possible D gene (5 bases). V was clipped by 1 base and J by 4 bases, with 14 bases between them. The germline gives CDR1 SGHDN, CDR2 FVKESK. The CDR3 sequence is 16 residues long. The CDR3 DNA sequence: TGTGCCAGCAGCCAAGGAGAGACAGAAGCTTACAATGAGCAGTTCCTC. Translated, it gives CASSQGETEAYNEQFL.